What follows are 17 T cell receptor beta chains derived from one specimen sequenced in a study of CD8 T cells in Susac syndrome. Random-hexamer reverse transcription was applied to about 0.45 to 1 ug RNA. Each CDR3 protein is one row after TCRdb ran MiXCR on the immunoSEQ multiplex PCR reads. The repertoire holds some 150,000 distinct CDR3 sequences, with 95% as singletons. Sequenced input: CD4+ T cells from PBMCs. Receptors originate from a human donor with Susac syndrome.

This sequence joins TRBV14 and TRBJ1-5; D not resolved. V shed 2 bases and J shed 3 bases, with 5 bases lying between them. This CDR3 region has 13 residues. Germline V gene data show CDR1 as SGHDN and CDR2 as FVKESK. CDR3 nucleotide sequence: TGTGCCAGCAGCCAACAGGACAATCAGCCCCAGCATTTT. Protein product: CASSQQDNQPQHF.

This clonotype came up once. The chain recombines TRBV6-5 with TRBJ1-4; D unresolved. Trimming removed 3 bases at V and 1 base at J, with 6 bases between. The CDR3 runs to 14 residues. Per the germline V gene, CDR1 is MNHEY and CDR2 is SVGAGI. The CDR3 nucleotides read TGTGCCAGCAGTTATGGCAGAACTAATGAAAAACTGTTTTTT. This encodes CASSYGRTNEKLFF.

This clonotype was detected once. The chain recombines TRBV20-1 with TRBJ1-2; D is unresolved. The germline gives CDR1 DFQATT, CDR2 SNEGSKA (reference sequence). The CDR3 extends over 13 amino acids. V lost 0 bases, J lost 6 bases, and 11 bases lay in between. The CDR3 is CSARDRGRNGYTF. The CDR3 DNA follows: TGCAGTGCTAGAGATCGAGGGCGCAATGGCTACACCTTC.

The chain combines TRBV25-1 with TRBJ2-7; D is ambiguous. The V gene lost 6 bases and the J gene lost 4 bases, with 16 bases spanning the gap. CDR3 length: 14 amino acids. CDR1 is MGHDK, CDR2 SYGVNS, per germline. The CDR3 nucleotides read TGTGCCAGCAGCCCGGGTCTGGTGGAGTACGAGCAGTACTTC. This gives the protein CASSPGLVEYEQYF.

This sequence joins TRBV20-1 and TRBJ1-5, with D uncertain. Germline loops: CDR1 DFQATT, CDR2 SNEGSKA (reference sequence). Trimming stripped 3 bases from V and 0 bases from J, with 9 bases between. CDR3 length: 14 residues. As DNA, the CDR3 is TGCAGTGCTAGTATGAGTTATAGCAATCAGCCCCAGCATTTT. Its translation: CSASMSYSNQPQHF.

This chain uses TRBV12-3 or TRBV12-4 with TRBJ2-5; a possible D gene is TRBD2 (5 bases). Trimming pared 3 bases from V and 0 bases from J, leaving 8 bases between. The CDR3 spans 14 residues. CDR3 DNA: TGTGCCAGCAGTTTTCGGGAACACCAAGAGACCCAGTACTTC. It codes for CASSFREHQETQYF.

The chain links TRBV29-1 to TRBJ2-3; no firm D call. The CDR3 is 11 residues long. Germline-derived CDR1 and CDR2 are SQVTM and ANQGSEA. The germline V and J ends were trimmed by 2 bases and 4 bases, with 4 bases remaining between them. CDR3: CSVERADTQYF. The CDR3 nucleotides read TGCAGCGTTGAACGCGCAGATACGCAGTATTTT.

J is TRBJ2-3 and V is TRBV12-3 or TRBV12-4, with 11 bases aligning to TRBD2. V dropped 1 base and J dropped 5; count of bases not matched to a gene: 8. There are 17 residues in the CDR3. The CDR3 DNA reads TGTGCCAGCAGTTTAGGTCGGCTAGCGGGGGGTGGAGATACGCAGTATTTT. Its protein product is CASSLGRLAGGGDTQYF.

The rearrangement uses TRBV18 and TRBJ2-1, with 11 bases matching TRBD2. Germline lookup yields CDR1 KGHSH and CDR2 LQKENI. The CDR3 extends over 16 amino acids. After removal of 5 bases from V and 8 bases from J, the junction contained 11 bases not matched to a gene. The chain's CDR3 is CASSVLAGVSGDEQFF. The CDR3 bases are TGTGCCAGCTCAGTACTAGCGGGAGTCTCCGGCGATGAGCAGTTCTTC.

The chain uses TRBV7-2 and TRBJ1-1, with 8 bases that match TRBD1. Germline loops: CDR1 SGHTA, CDR2 FQGNSA. This CDR3 is 14 amino acids long. V lost 6 bases, J lost 5 bases, and 8 bases stayed unmatched. The chain's CDR3 is CASRPGQGRTEAFF. Here the CDR3 DNA reads TGTGCCAGCAGACCAGGACAGGGACGTACTGAAGCTTTCTTT.

The chain recombines TRBV7-2 with TRBJ2-3, with D tentatively TRBD2 (5 bases). V lost 4 bases, J lost 9 bases, and 8 bases lay in between. In germline, CDR1 is SGHTA, CDR2 FQGNSA. The CDR3 length is 11 residues. CDR3 in amino acids: CASSSAVTQYF. The CDR3 bases are TGTGCCAGCAGCTCAGCGGTAACGCAGTATTTT.

This chain connects TRBV5-6 to TRBJ2-7, with D unresolved. V dropped 2 bases and J dropped 4 bases, with 7 bases sitting between them. The CDR3 consists of 12 residues. CDR1 and CDR2 from the germline V gene are SGHDT and YYEEEE. The DNA for the CDR3 is TGTGCCAGCAGCTTTTGGGAATACGAGCAGTACTTC. Encoded protein: CASSFWEYEQYF.

V and J are TRBV6-6 and TRBJ1-3; D possibly corresponds to TRBD1 (6 bases). This CDR3 region has 13 residues. The germline gives CDR1 MNHNY, CDR2 SVGAGI (reference sequence). CDR3 amino acids: CTTQGSSGNTIYF. CDR3 in DNA: TGTACTACACAGGGATCCTCTGGAAACACCATATATTTT.

The chain is built from TRBV23-1 and TRBJ1-5; D remains unclear. TRBV23-1 is noted as an ORF with a role that remains uncertain. Trimming took 5 bases from V and 0 from J, leaving 5 bases between them. The CDR3 consists of 13 residues. The CDR3: CASSADSNQPQHF. The CDR3 coding sequence is TGCGCCAGCAGTGCAGATAGCAATCAGCCCCAGCATTTT.

The V gene is TRBV24-1, the J gene TRBJ2-3, with a weak D call TRBD2 (5 bases). V was cut by 3 bases and J by 4 bases, with 10 bases left in between. Germline V gene sequence: CDR1 KGHDR, CDR2 SFDVKD. The CDR3 sequence is 14 residues long. CDR3 region: CATSDPSSADTQYF. CDR3 in DNA: TGTGCCACCAGTGATCCTAGCAGCGCAGATACGCAGTATTTT.

V usage is TRBV18 and J usage is TRBJ2-2; a possible D gene is TRBD1 (6 bases). CDR1 KGHSH and CDR2 LQKENI come from the germline V gene. V was shortened by 2 bases and J by 0 bases, with 10 bases between the two germline ends. The CDR3 sequence is 16 residues long. The DNA of the CDR3 is TGTGCCAGCTCACCAACTAGGACAGCGAACACCGGGGAGCTGTTTTTT. The encoded protein is CASSPTRTANTGELFF.

The chain carries TRBV15 and TRBJ2-7; perhaps TRBD2 as D (5 bases). This CDR3 spans 13 amino acids. Germline assignment: CDR1 LNHNV and CDR2 YYDKDF (reference sequence). The germline V and J ends were trimmed by 4 bases and 6 bases, with 13 bases remaining between them. The CDR3 bases are TGTGCCACCAGCAAGAGGGATACAAGCGAGCAGTACTTC. It yields the protein CATSKRDTSEQYF. The complete variable domain, with remaining parts taken from reference TRBV15 and TRBJ2-7, reads DAMVIQNPRYQVTQFGKPVTLSCSQTLNHNVMYWYQQKSSQAPKLLFHYYDKDFNNEADTPDNFQSRRPNTSFCFLDIRSPGLGDTAMYLCATSKRDTSEQYFGPGTRLTVT.